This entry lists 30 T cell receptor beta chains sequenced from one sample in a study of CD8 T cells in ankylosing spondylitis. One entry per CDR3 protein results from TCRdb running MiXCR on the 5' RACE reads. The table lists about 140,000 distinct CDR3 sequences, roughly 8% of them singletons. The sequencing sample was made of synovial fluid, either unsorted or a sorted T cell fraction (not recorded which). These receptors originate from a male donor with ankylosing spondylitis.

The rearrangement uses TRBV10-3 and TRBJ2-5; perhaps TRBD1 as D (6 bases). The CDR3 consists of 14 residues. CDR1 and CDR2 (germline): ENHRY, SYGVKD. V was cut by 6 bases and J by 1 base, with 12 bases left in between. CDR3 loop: CAISRSGVQETQYF. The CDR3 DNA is TGTGCCATCAGCCGGTCAGGGGTCCAAGAGACCCAGTACTTC.

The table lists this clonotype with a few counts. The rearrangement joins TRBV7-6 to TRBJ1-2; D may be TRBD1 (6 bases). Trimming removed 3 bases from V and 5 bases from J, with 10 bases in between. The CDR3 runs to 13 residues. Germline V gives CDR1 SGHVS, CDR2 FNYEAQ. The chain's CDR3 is CASSFGQNYGYTF. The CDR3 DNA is TGTGCCAGCAGCTTCGGACAGAATTATGGCTACACCTTC.

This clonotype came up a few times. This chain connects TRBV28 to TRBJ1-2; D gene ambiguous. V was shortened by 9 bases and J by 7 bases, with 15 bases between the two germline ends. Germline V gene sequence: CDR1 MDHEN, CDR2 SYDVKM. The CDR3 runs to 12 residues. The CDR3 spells CASLAGQSGYTF. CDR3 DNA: TGTGCCAGTTTAGCCGGCCAGAGTGGCTACACCTTC.

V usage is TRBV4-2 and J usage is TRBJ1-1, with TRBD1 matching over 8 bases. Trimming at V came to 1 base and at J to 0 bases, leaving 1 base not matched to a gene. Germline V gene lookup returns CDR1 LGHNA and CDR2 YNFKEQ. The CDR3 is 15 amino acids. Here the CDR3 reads CASSQGDRMNTEAFF. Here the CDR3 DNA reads TGTGCCAGCAGCCAAGGGGACAGGATGAACACTGAAGCTTTCTTT.

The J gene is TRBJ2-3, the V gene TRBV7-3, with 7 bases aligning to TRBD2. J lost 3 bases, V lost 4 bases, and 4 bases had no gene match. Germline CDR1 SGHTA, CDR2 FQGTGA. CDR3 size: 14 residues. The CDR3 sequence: CASSYHGGTDTQYF. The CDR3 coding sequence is TGTGCCAGCAGCTATCACGGGGGGACAGATACGCAGTATTTT.

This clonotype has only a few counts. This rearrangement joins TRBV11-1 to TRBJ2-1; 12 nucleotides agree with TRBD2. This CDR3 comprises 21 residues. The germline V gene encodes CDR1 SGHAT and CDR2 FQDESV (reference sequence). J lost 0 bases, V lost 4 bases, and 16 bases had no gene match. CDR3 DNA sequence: TGTGCCAGCAGCTCCGGTAATCGTCTAGCGGGGGGGTCCCGCTCCTACAATGAGCAGTTCTTC. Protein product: CASSSGNRLAGGSRSYNEQFF.

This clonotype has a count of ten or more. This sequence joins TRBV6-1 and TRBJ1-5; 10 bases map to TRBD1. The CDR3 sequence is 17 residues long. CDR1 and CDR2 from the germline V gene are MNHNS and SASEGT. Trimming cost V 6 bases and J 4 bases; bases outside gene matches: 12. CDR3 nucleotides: TGTGCCAGCAGCGGGGACAGGGGAGGTCCTATTAATCAGCCCCAGCATTTT. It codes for CASSGDRGGPINQPQHF.

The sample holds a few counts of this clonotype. Written as DNA, the CDR3 is TGTGCCAGCAGCTTGGACCCAGCCTCCTACGAGCAGTACTTC. Its protein product is CASSLDPASYEQYF. This chain connects TRBV5-6 to TRBJ2-7; D is ambiguous. CDR3 length: 14 residues. Germline CDR1 is SGHDT and CDR2 is YYEEEE. V was trimmed by 0 bases and J by 0 bases, leaving 7 bases between them.

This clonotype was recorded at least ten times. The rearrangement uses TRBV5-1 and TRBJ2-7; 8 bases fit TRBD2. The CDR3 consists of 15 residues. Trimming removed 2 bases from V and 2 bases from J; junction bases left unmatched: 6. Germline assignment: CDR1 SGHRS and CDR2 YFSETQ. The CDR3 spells CASSLFSGAAYEQYF. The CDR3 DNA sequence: TGCGCCAGCAGCTTATTTAGCGGGGCCGCCTACGAGCAGTACTTC.

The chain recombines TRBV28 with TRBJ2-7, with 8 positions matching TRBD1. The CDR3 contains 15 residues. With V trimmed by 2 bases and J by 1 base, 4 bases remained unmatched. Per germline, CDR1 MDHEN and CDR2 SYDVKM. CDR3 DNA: TGTGCCAGCAGTTTACTGGGACAGGCATCCTACGAGCAGTACTTC. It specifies CASSLLGQASYEQYF.

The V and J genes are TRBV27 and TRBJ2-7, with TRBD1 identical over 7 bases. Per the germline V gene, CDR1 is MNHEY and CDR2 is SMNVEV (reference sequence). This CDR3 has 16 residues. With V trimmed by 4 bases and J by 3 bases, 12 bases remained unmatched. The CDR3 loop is CASSSKVGQIVYEQYF. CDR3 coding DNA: TGTGCCAGCAGTTCGAAGGTGGGACAGATAGTCTACGAGCAGTACTTC.

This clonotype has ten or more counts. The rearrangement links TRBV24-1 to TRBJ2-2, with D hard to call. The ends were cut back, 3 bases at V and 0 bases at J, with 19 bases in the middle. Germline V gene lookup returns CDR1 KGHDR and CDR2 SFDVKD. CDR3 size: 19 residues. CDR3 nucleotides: TGTGCCACCAGTGATCCCTCGACAAGTCCCTCCTCGAACACCGGGGAGCTGTTTTTT. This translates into CATSDPSTSPSSNTGELFF.

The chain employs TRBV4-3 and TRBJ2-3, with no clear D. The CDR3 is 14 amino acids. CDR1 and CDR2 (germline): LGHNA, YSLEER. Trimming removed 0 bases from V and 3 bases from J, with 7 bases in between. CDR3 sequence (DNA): TGCGCCAGCAGCCAAGAATGGAGAACAGATACGCAGTATTTT. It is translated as CASSQEWRTDTQYF.

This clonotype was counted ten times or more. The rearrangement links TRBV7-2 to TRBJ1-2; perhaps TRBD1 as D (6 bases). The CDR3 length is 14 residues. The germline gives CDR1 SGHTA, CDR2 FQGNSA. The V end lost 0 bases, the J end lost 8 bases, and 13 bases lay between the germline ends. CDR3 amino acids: CASSLALRGLGYTF. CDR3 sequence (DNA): TGTGCCAGCAGCTTAGCTCTCAGGGGCTTGGGCTACACCTTC. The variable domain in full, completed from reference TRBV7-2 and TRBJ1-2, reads GAGVSQSPSNKVTEKGKDVELRCDPISGHTALYWYRQSLGQGLEFLIYFQGNSAPDKSGLPSDRFSAERTGGSVSTLTIQRTQQEDSAVYLCASSLALRGLGYTFGSGTRLTVV.

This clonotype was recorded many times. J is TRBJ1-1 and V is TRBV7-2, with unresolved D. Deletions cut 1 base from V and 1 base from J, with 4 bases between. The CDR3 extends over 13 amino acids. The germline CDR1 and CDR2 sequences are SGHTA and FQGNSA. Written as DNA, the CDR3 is TGTGCCAGCAGCTTAGTACAGAACACTGAAGCTTTCTTT. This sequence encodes CASSLVQNTEAFF.

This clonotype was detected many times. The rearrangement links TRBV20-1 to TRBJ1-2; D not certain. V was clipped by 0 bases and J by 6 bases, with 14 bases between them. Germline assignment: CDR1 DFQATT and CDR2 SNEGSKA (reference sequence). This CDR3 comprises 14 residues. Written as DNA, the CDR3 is TGCAGTGCTAGAGATCCCTCTAGACCTGATGGCTACACCTTC. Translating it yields CSARDPSRPDGYTF.

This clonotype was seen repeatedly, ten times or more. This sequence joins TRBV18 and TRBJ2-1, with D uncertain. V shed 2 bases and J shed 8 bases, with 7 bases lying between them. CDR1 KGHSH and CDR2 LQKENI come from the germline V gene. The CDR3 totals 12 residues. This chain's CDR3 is CASSPWSDEQFF. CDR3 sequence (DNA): TGTGCCAGCTCACCATGGTCGGATGAGCAGTTCTTC.

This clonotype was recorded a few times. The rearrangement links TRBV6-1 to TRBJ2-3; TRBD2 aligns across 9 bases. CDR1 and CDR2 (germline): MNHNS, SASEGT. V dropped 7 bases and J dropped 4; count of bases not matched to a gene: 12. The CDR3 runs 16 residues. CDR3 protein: CASKEAGGLGADTQYF. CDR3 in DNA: TGTGCCAGCAAAGAGGCGGGAGGGCTTGGGGCAGATACGCAGTATTTT.

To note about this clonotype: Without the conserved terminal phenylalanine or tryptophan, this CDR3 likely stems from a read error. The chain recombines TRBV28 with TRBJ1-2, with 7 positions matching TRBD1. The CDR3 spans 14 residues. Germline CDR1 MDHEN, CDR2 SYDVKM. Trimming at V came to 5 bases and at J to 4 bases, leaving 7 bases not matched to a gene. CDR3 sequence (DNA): TGTGCCAGCAGTATCCTGCGGGACAGCTATGGCTACACCATC. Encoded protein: CASSILRDSYGYTI.

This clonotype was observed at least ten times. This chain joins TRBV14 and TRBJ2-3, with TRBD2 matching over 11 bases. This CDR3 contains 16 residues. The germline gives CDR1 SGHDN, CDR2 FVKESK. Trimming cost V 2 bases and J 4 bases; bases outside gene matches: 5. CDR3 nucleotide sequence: TGTGCCAGCAGCCAACGGCAGACTAGCGGGGCAGATACGCAGTATTTT. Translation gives CASSQRQTSGADTQYF.

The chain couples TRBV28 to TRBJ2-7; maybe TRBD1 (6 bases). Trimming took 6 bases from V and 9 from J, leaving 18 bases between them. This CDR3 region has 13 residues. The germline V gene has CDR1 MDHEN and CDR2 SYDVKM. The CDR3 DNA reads TGTGCCAGCAGATTCGGACAGACCGCGAGGCAGTACTTC. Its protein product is CASRFGQTARQYF.

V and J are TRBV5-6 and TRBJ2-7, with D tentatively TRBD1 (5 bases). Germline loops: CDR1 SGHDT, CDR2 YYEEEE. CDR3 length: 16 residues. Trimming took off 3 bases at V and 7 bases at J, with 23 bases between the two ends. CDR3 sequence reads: CASSSEPTVSLREQYF. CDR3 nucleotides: TGTGCCAGCAGCTCGGAACCGACAGTCTCTCTTCGGGAGCAGTACTTC.

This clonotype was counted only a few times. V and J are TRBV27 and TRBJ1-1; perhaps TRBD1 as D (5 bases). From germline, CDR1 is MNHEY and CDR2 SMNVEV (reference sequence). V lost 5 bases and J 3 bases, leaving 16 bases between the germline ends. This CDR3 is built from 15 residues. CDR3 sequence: CASSPGRGWYTEAFF. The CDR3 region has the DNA TGTGCCAGCAGTCCCGGAAGGGGATGGTACACTGAAGCTTTCTTT.

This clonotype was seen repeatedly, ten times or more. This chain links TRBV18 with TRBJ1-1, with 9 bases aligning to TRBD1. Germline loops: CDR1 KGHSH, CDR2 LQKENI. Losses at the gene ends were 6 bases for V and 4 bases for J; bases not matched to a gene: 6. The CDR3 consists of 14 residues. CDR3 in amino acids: CASSRDRGTTEAFF. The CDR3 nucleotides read TGTGCCAGCTCGCGTGACAGGGGGACCACTGAAGCTTTCTTT.

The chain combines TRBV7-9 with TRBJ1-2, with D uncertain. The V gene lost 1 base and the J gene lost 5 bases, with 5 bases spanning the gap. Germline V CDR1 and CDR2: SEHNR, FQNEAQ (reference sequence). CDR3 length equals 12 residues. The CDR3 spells CASSLEEYGYTF. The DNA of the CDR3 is TGTGCCAGCAGCTTAGAGGAGTATGGCTACACCTTC.

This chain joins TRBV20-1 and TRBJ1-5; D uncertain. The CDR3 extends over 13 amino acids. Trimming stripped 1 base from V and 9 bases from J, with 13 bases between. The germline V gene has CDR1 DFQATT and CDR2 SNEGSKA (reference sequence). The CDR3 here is CSARVLSGSPQHF. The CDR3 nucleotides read TGCAGTGCTAGAGTTTTGTCGGGTTCGCCCCAGCATTTT.

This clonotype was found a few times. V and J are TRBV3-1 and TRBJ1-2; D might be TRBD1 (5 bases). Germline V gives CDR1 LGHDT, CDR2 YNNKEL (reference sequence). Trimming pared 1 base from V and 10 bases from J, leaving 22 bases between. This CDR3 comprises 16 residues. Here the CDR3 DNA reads TGTGCCAGCAGCCAAGGGGGGTTGACGCGGGCCAGCGTCTACACCTTC. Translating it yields CASSQGGLTRASVYTF.

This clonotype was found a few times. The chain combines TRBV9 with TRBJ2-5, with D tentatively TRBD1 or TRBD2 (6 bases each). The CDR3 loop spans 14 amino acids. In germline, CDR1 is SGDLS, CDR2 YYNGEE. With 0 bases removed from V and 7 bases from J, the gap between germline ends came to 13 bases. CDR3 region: CASSVGGAEMTQYF. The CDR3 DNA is TGTGCCAGCAGCGTAGGGGGGGCCGAGATGACCCAGTACTTC.

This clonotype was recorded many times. The CDR3 here is CASSWGPSGYEQYF. In DNA form, the CDR3 reads TGTGCCAGCAGTTGGGGGCCCTCGGGCTACGAGCAGTACTTC. The chain has TRBV5-6 and TRBJ2-7; a weak D match, TRBD1 (6 bases). In germline, CDR1 is SGHDT, CDR2 YYEEEE. V was trimmed by 5 bases and J by 3 bases, leaving 15 bases between them. The CDR3 spans 14 residues. Supplemented by reference TRBV5-6 and TRBJ2-7, the full variable domain reads DAGVTQSPTHLIKTRGQQVTLRCSPKSGHDTVSWYQQALGQGPQFIFQYYEEEERQRGNFPDRFSGHQFPNYSSELNVNALLLGDSALYLCASSWGPSGYEQYFGPGTRLTVT.

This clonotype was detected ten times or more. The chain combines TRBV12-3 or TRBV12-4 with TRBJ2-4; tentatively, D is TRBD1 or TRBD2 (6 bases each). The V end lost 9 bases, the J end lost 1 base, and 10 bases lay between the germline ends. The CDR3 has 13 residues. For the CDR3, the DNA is TGTGCCAGTCGAGGGGGGGCCAAAAACATTCAGTACTTC. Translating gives CASRGGAKNIQYF.